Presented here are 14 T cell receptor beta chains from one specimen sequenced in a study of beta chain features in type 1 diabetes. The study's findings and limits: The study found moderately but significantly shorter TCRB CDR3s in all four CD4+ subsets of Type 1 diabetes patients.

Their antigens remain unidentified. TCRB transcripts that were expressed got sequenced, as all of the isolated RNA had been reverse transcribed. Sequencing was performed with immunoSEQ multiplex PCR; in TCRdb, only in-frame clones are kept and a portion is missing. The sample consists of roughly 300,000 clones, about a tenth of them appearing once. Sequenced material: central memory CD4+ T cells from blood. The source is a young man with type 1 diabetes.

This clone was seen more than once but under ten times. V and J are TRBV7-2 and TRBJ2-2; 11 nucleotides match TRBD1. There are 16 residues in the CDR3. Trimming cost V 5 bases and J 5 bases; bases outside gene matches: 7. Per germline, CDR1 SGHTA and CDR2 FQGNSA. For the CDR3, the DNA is TGTGCCAGCAGCCCCCCGGGACAGGGGGAAACCGGGGAGCTGTTTTTT. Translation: CASSPPGQGETGELFF.

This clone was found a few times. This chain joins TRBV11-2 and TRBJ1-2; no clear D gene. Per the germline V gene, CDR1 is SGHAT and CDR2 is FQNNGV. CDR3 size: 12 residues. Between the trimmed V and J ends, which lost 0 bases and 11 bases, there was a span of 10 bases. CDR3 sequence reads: CASSLESTQYTF. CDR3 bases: TGTGCCAGCAGCTTAGAGAGCACCCAGTACACCTTC. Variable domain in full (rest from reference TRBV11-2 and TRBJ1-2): EAGVAQSPRYKIIEKRQSVAFWCNPISGHATLYWYQQILGQGPKLLIQFQNNGVVDDSQLPKDRFSAERLKGVDSTLKIQPAKLEDSAVYLCASSLESTQYTFGSGTRLTVV.

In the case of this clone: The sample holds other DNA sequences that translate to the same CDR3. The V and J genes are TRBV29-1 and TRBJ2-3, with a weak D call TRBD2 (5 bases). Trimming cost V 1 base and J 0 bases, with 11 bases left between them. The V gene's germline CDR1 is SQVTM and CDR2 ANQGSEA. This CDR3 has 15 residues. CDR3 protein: CSVEARETSTDTQYF. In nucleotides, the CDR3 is TGCAGCGTTGAAGCCCGGGAAACTAGCACAGATACGCAGTATTTT.

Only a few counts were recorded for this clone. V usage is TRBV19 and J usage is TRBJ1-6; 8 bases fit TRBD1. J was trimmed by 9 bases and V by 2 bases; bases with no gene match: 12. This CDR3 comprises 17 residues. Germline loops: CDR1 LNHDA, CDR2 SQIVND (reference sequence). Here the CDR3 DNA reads TGTGCCAGTAGTATACCGGACAGGGAGCAATCTCGTTCACCCCTCCACTTT. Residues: CASSIPDREQSRSPLHF. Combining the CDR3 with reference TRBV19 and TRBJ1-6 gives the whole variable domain DGGITQSPKYLFRKEGQNVTLSCEQNLNHDAMYWYRQDPGQGLRLIYYSQIVNDFQKGDIAEGYSVSREKKESFPLTVTSAQKNPTAFYLCASSIPDREQSRSPLHFGNGTRLTVT.

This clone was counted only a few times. The CDR3 here is CASSAGTGGTEDQPQHF. CDR3 bases: TGTGCCAGCAGCGCCGGGACAGGGGGCACCGAGGATCAGCCCCAGCATTTT. The gene calls are TRBV25-1 and TRBJ1-5, with 12 bases identical to TRBD1. The CDR3 sequence is 17 residues long. J lost 5 bases, V lost 6 bases, and 11 bases had no gene match. In germline, CDR1 is MGHDK, CDR2 SYGVNS.

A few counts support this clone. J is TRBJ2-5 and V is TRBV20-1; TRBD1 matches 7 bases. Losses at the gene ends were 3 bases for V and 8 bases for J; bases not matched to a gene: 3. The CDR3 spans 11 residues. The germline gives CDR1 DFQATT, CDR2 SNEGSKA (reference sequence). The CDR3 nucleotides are TGCAGTGCTAGGACAGGGTCTACCCAGTACTTC. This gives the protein CSARTGSTQYF.

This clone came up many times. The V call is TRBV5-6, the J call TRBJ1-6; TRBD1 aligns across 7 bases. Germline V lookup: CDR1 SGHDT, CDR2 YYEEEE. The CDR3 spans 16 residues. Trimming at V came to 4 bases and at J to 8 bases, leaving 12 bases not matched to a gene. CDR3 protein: CASSTTKGAYDSPLHF. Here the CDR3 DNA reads TGTGCCAGCAGCACCACCAAGGGGGCGTATGATTCACCCCTCCACTTT.

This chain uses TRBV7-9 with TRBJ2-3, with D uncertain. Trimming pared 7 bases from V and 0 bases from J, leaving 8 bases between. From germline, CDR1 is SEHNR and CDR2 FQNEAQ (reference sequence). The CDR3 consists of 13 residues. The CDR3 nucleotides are TGTGCCAGCACGCCCGACAGCACAGATACGCAGTATTTT. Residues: CASTPDSTDTQYF. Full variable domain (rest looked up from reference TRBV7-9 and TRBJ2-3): DTGVSQNPRHKITKRGQNVTFRCDPISEHNRLYWYRQTLGQGPEFLTYFQNEAQLEKSRLLSDRFSAERPKGSFSTLEIQRTEQGDSAMYLCASTPDSTDTQYFGPGTRLTVL.

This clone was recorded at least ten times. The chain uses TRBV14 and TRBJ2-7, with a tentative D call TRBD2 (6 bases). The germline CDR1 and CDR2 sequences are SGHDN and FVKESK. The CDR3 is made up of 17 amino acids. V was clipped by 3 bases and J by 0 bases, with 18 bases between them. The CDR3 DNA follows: TGTGCCAGCAGCCACCCTGTAGGGAGGCACCGCTCCTACGAGCAGTACTTC. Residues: CASSHPVGRHRSYEQYF.

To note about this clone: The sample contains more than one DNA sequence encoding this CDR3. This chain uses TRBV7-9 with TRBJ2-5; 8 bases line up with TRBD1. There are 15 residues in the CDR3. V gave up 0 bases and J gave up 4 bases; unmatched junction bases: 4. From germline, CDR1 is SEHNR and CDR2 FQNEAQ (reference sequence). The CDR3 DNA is TGTGCCAGCAGCTTAGCTGGACAGGGTGGAGAGACCCAGTACTTC. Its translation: CASSLAGQGGETQYF.

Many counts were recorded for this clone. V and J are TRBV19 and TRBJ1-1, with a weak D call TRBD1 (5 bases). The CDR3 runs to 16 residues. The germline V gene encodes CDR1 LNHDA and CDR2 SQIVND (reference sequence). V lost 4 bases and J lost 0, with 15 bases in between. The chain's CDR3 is CASSKGSTLMNTEAFF. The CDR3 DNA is TGTGCCAGTAGTAAGGGGTCGACCCTTATGAACACTGAAGCTTTCTTT.

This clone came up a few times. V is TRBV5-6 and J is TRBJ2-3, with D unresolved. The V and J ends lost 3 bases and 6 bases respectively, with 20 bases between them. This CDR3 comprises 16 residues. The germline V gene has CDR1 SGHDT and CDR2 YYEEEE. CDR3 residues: CASSSRRSRKLDTQYF. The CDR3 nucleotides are TGTGCCAGCAGCTCTCGCCGATCGAGGAAATTGGATACGCAGTATTTT.

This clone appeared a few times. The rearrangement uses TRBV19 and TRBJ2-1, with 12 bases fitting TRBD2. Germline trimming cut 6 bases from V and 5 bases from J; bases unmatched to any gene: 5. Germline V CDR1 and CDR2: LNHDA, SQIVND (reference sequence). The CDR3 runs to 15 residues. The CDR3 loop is CASRRLAGADNEQFF. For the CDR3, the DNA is TGTGCCAGTAGAAGACTAGCGGGGGCTGACAATGAGCAGTTCTTC.

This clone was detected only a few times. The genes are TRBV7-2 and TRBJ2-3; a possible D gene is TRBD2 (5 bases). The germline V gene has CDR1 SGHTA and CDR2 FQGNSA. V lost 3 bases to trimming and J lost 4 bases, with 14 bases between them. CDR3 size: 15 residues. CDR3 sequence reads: CASSFRSGSADTQYF. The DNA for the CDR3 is TGTGCCAGCAGCTTTCGAAGCGGCAGTGCAGATACGCAGTATTTT.